This is a list of T cell receptor beta chains from one sample in a study of Graves' ophthalmopathy and Graves' hyperthyroidism. TCRdb ran MiXCR on the multiplex PCR reads and lists one entry per CDR3 protein. The table includes about 700,000 distinct CDR3 sequences, roughly two fifths detected once. The sequenced material came from peripheral blood. The receptors here all came from an adult man with Graves' ophthalmopathy. CDR3s include the opening cysteine and the closing phenylalanine or tryptophan. The order of the fields is V gene, D gene, clone size, J gene, CDR3 protein, CDR3 DNA. D genes are given only for firm matches. Clone size is not always given. Where it is, it says once, few, many or a class for expanded clones.

v_gene: TRBV20-1; d_gene: -; abundance: many; j_gene: TRBJ1-2; CDR3aa: CSASAQGTYGYTF; CDR3nt: TGCAGTGCTAGTGCCCAGGGGACCTATGGCTACACCTTC
v_gene: TRBV7-9; d_gene: TRBD1; abundance: many; j_gene: TRBJ2-5; CDR3aa: CASSWGQEMWETQYF; CDR3nt: TGTGCCAGCTCCTGGGGACAGGAGATGTGGGAGACCCAGTACTTC
v_gene: TRBV25-1; d_gene: TRBD1; abundance: -; j_gene: TRBJ1-2; CDR3aa: CAWSASSGTGAFGYTF; CDR3nt: TGTGCCTGGAGTGCGTCATCCGGGACAGGGGCTTTTGGCTACACCTTC
v_gene: TRBV7-9; d_gene: -; abundance: -; j_gene: TRBJ2-3; CDR3aa: CASSLSGGANTQYF; CDR3nt: TGTGCCAGCAGCTTAAGTGGGGGGGCCAATACGCAGTATTTT
v_gene: TRBV7-2; d_gene: -; abundance: few; j_gene: TRBJ2-2; CDR3aa: CASSQDLVPRPNTGELFF; CDR3nt: TGCGCCAGCAGCCAAGATCTGGTCCCCCGGCCGAACACCGGGGAGCTGTTTTTT
v_gene: TRBV9; d_gene: TRBD2; abundance: -; j_gene: TRBJ2-7; CDR3aa: CASSDSGTNGEQYF; CDR3nt: TGTGCCAGCAGTGATAGCGGGACCAACGGCGAGCAGTACTTC
v_gene: TRBV10-3; d_gene: -; abundance: -; j_gene: TRBJ2-3; CDR3aa: CASSRGRSTDTQYF; CDR3nt: TGTGCCAGCAGCCGCGGACGGTCCACAGATACGCAGTATTTT
v_gene: TRBV10-3; d_gene: -; abundance: few; j_gene: TRBJ2-7; CDR3aa: CASSVASSSYEQYF; CDR3nt: TGTGCCAGCAGTGTAGCGTCAAGCTCCTACGAGCAGTACTTC
v_gene: TRBV20-1; d_gene: -; abundance: -; j_gene: TRBJ1-1; CDR3aa: CSATSPGYRLWNTEAFF; CDR3nt: TGCAGTGCTACGAGTCCCGGGTACAGGCTGTGGAACACTGAAGCTTTCTTT
v_gene: TRBV6-6; d_gene: -; abundance: many; j_gene: TRBJ1-5; CDR3aa: CASNDGYSNQPQHF; CDR3nt: TGTGCCAGCAATGACGGTTATAGCAATCAGCCCCAGCATTTT
v_gene: TRBV15; d_gene: -; abundance: -; j_gene: TRBJ2-7; CDR3aa: CATSSRSRDGAYEQYF; CDR3nt: TGTGCCACCAGCAGCCGTAGCCGGGACGGTGCCTACGAGCAGTACTTC
v_gene: TRBV6-5; d_gene: -; abundance: -; j_gene: TRBJ2-6; CDR3aa: CASSYKTGTGANVLTF; CDR3nt: TGTGCCAGCAGTTACAAAACAGGGACTGGGGCCAACGTCCTGACTTTC
v_gene: TRBV5-1; d_gene: TRBD1; abundance: -; j_gene: TRBJ1-1; CDR3aa: CASSYSGDRGEVNTEAFF; CDR3nt: TGCGCCAGCAGCTACTCAGGGGACAGGGGAGAGGTGAACACTGAAGCTTTCTTT
v_gene: TRBV6-1; d_gene: -; abundance: few; j_gene: TRBJ1-5; CDR3aa: CASVGGQSSNQPQHF; CDR3nt: TGTGCCAGTGTCGGGGGGCAGTCCAGCAATCAGCCCCAGCATTTT
v_gene: TRBV29-1; d_gene: TRBD1; abundance: many; j_gene: TRBJ2-7; CDR3aa: CSARNRGEQYF; CDR3nt: TGCAGCGCGAGAAACAGGGGCGAGCAGTACTTC
v_gene: TRBV9; d_gene: TRBD1; abundance: many; j_gene: TRBJ1-6; CDR3aa: CASSVGQGGDSPLHF; CDR3nt: TGTGCCAGCAGCGTAGGGCAGGGGGGGGATTCACCCCTCCACTTT
v_gene: TRBV10-3; d_gene: -; abundance: -; j_gene: TRBJ1-4; CDR3aa: CATLSTAVNEKLFF; CDR3nt: TGTGCCACCTTATCGACGGCCGTGAATGAAAAACTGTTTTTT